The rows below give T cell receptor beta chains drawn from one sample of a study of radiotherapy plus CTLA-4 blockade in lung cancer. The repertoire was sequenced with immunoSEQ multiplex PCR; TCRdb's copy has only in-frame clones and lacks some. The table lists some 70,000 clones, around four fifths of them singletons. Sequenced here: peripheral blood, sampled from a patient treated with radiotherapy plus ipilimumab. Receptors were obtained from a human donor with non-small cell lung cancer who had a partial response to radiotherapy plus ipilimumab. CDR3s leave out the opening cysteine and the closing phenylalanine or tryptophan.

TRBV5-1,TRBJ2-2,ASSLDTVSTGELF
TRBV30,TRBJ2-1,AWSSPGLAGHNEQF
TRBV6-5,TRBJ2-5,ASREGTEQETQY
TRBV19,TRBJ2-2,ASSMDTANTGELF
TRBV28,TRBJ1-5,ASSLLGQGSQPQH
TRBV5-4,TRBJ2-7,ASSNTYEQY
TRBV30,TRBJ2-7,AWSVGQGLREQY
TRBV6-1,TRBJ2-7,ASSEALQGIHYEQY
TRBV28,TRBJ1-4,ASSLPLQGLPNEKLF
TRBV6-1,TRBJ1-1,ASSVTGGGVDEAF
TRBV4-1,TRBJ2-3,ASSQDPLVGGSGPWGTDTQY
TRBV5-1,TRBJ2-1,ASSLEGDAYNEQF
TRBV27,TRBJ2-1,ASSPSSGLYNEQF
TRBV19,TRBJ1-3,ASSRGAGNTIY
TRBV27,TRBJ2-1,ASSSSGRYNEQF
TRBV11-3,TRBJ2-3,ASSPTSDTQY
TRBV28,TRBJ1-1,ASSLSRVNTEAF
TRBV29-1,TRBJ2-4,SVGPTSLNIQY
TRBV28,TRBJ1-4,ASSRRQSTNEKLF
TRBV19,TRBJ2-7,ASSPSWTSGAYEQY
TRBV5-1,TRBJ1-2,ASSLDRAGDGYT
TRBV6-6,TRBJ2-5,ASSLRGQETQY
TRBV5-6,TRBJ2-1,ASSPRQLNEQF
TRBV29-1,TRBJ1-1,SVVPGNTEAF
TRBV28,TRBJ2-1,ASSGLAGSSYNEQF
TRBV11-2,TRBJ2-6,ASSYTSSGANVLT
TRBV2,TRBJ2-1,ASSEGVAASYNEQF
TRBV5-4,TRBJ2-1,ASSPPTGGSYNEQF
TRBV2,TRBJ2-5,ASRTSGETQY
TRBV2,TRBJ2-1,ASSDSSGRARDEQF
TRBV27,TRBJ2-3,ASSLSGTSGTDTQY
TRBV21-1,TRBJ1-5,ASTLTTQGGWGNQPQH
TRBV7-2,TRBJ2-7,ASSLEAGDEQY
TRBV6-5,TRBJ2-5,ASCRGTGGETQY
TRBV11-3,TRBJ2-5,ASSPGIAAETQY
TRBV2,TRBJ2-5,ASSGQGREETQY
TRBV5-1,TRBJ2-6,ASTPDRGFGANVLT
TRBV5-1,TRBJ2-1,ASSLEGGLRNEQF
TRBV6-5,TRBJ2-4,ASSTTVAKNIQY